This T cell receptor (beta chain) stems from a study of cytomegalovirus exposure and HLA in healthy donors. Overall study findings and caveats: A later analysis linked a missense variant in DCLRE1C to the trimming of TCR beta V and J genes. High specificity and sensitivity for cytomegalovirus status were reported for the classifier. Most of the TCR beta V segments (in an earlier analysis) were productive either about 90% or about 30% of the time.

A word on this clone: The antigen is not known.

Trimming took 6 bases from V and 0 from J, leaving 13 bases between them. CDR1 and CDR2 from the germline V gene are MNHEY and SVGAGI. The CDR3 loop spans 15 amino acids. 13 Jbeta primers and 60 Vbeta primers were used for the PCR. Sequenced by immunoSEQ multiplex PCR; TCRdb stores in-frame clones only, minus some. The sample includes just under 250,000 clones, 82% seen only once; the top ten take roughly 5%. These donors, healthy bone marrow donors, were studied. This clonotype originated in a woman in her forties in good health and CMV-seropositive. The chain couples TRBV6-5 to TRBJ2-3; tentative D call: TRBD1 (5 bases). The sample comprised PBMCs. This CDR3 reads CASSNYGQSTDTQYF. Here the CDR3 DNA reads TGTGCCAGCAGCAACTATGGACAAAGCACAGATACGCAGTATTTT.